Listed below are T cell receptor beta chains from one sample, sequenced in a study of shared clonotypes between healthy human individuals. Libraries were prepared by immunoSEQ multiplex PCR; TCRdb keeps only in-frame clonotypes and omits some of them. In the table there are about 2.1 million clones, around 93% of which are singletons. The specimen sequenced was naive CD8+ T cells from PBMCs. The receptors shown here come from a young man in good health. Some clones in this sample may be carry-over from other donors' samples. Each CDR3 is given with its conserved first and last residue. A D gene is named only where the DNA matches it firmly. Clone size appears in some rows only: once, few, many, or a class for an expanded clone.

abundance | d_gene | j_gene | v_gene | CDR3nt | CDR3aa
. | TRBD2 | TRBJ2-5 | TRBV11-2 | TGTGCCAGCAGCTTATTAGCGGGAGATGAAGAGACCCAGTACTTC | CASSLLAGDEETQYF
. | TRBD1 | TRBJ2-7 | TRBV5-1 | TGCGCCAGCAGCAGAGACAGGGGGGACTACGAGCAGTACTTC | CASSRDRGDYEQYF
. | TRBD2 | TRBJ2-7 | TRBV4-2 | TGTGCCAGTGCCTGGGCGGGAGAAGACGAGCAGTACTTC | CASAWAGEDEQYF
. | . | TRBJ2-1 | TRBV7-7 | TGTGCCAGCAGCTCCGATCAACGGGATAATGAGCAGTTCTTC | CASSSDQRDNEQFF
once | TRBD1 | TRBJ2-7 | TRBV7-9 | TGTGCCAGCAGCTTACTGGCCAGGGGGTCCTACGAGCAGTACTTC | CASSLLARGSYEQYF
. | . | TRBJ1-1 | TRBV10-1 | TGCGCCAGCAGTACTAAGGGATATACTGAAGCTTTCTTT | CASSTKGYTEAFF
once | . | TRBJ2-7 | TRBV6-5 | TGTGCCAGCAGCCGGGAGCCGGGAGCAATGTACGAGCAGTACTTC | CASSREPGAMYEQYF
. | TRBD2 | TRBJ2-7 | TRBV27 | TGTGCCAGCAGTCCTCCGGCGCGGGAGCTTTACGAGCAGTACTTC | CASSPPARELYEQYF
. | TRBD2 | TRBJ2-3 | TRBV14 | TGTGCCAGCAGCGAGGGACTAGCGGGAGTTTTGGCAGATACGCAGTATTTT | CASSEGLAGVLADTQYF
once | . | TRBJ2-7 | TRBV27 | TGTGCCAGCAGTCCCCCGACCCCTCCCTACGAGCAGTACTTC | CASSPPTPPYEQYF
. | TRBD1 | TRBJ2-5 | TRBV2 | TGTGCCAGCAGCTACAGGGGGCAAGAGACCCAGTACTTC | CASSYRGQETQYF
. | . | TRBJ1-5 | TRBV21-1 | TGTGCCAGCATTTCGGGTAGGAAGAATCAGCCCCAGCATTTT | CASISGRKNQPQHF
. | . | TRBJ2-7 | TRBV5-6 | TGTGCCAGCAGCCTGTTTTCGGTTTACGAGCAGTACTTC | CASSLFSVYEQYF
. | TRBD1 | TRBJ2-1 | TRBV5-6 | TGTGCCAGCAGCTTCGTCCCGGGACAGGGGTTGAATGAGCAGTTCTTC | CASSFVPGQGLNEQFF
. | TRBD2 | TRBJ2-1 | TRBV5-6 | TGTGCCAGCAGCTTGTTCGCCGTTACTAGCGGGAGTAAGAAAGGTGAGCAGTTCTTC | CASSLFAVTSGSKKGEQFF
. | . | TRBJ1-2 | TRBV7-9 | TGTGCCAGCAGCTTAGGGAGTGGTAACTATGGCTACACCTTC | CASSLGSGNYGYTF
. | TRBD1 | TRBJ2-7 | TRBV19 | TGTGCCAGTAGTACGGACAGGGCGGACGAGCAGTACTTC | CASSTDRADEQYF
. | TRBD1 | TRBJ2-1 | TRBV29-1 | TGCAGCGTTGAGGGGACAGGGTTGCTCAATGAGCAGTTCTTC | CSVEGTGLLNEQFF
. | . | TRBJ2-1 | TRBV6-4 | TGTGCCAGCAGTGACTCCGGTACTAGTTTCCCCAATGAGCAGTTCTTC | CASSDSGTSFPNEQFF
. | . | TRBJ1-1 | TRBV6-5 | TGTGCCAGCAGTTACTCGAGGTCCGGCGAAAACACTGAAGCTTTCTTT | CASSYSRSGENTEAFF
. | . | TRBJ2-3 | TRBV7-9 | TGTGCCAGCAGCCCCGTGGAAGTGACAGCCGGTACGCAGTATTTT | CASSPVEVTAGTQYF
. | . | TRBJ2-7 | TRBV25-1 | TGTGCCAGCAGTGCGCCACACCAGGGGCGGGACCCCTACGAGCAGTACTTC | CASSAPHQGRDPYEQYF
. | . | TRBJ2-3 | TRBV27 | TGTGCCAGCAGTTCCCCGTACGCTCCGGGCACAGATACGCAGTATTTT | CASSSPYAPGTDTQYF
. | . | TRBJ1-2 | TRBV28 | TGTGCCAGCACCCAATGGGGTAACTATGGCTACACCTTC | CASTQWGNYGYTF
once | . | TRBJ2-2 | TRBV6-5 | TGTGCCAGCCGGCTAGAGAACACCGGGGAGCTGTTTTTT | CASRLENTGELFF
. | . | TRBJ2-7 | TRBV27 | TGTGCCAGCAGTTTATCCACGTCTGGGGGTCGGGGCTTTCTCGAGCAGTACTTC | CASSLSTSGGRGFLEQYF
. | . | TRBJ2-1 | TRBV27 | TGTGCCAGCAGTGCCATGACTGACAATGAGCAGTTCTTC | CASSAMTDNEQFF
. | . | TRBJ2-7 | TRBV4-1 | TGCGCCAGCAGCCCCGTGGCTGGGAAATACGAGCAGTACTTC | CASSPVAGKYEQYF
few | . | TRBJ1-1 | TRBV10-1 | TGCGCCAGCAGTGATGCAGGGGTGAACACTGAAGCTTTCTTT | CASSDAGVNTEAFF
. | TRBD1 | TRBJ1-1 | TRBV27 | TGTGCCAGCAGTCTAACAGGGGCGACTGAAGCTTTCTTT | CASSLTGATEAFF
. | . | TRBJ2-7 | TRBV18 | TGTGCCAGCTCACCAGCAAGAGGGGTCCTTAGCTCCTACGAGCAGTACTTC | CASSPARGVLSSYEQYF
. | . | TRBJ1-3 | TRBV28 | TGTGCCAGCAGTTTAATGGCAGAGATGAGTGGAAACACCATATATTTT | CASSLMAEMSGNTIYF
. | TRBD1 | TRBJ2-2 | TRBV4-1 | TGCGCCAGCAGCCCCCTGGCAAGGGGGCAAGGCGGGGAGCTGTTTTTT | CASSPLARGQGGELFF
. | TRBD1 | TRBJ1-1 | TRBV28 | TGTGCCAGCAGTTTACAGGGGGTAGGGGACACTGAAGCTTTCTTT | CASSLQGVGDTEAFF
. | . | TRBJ2-7 | TRBV4-2 | TGTGCCAGCAGCCAAGCTGCGGGCTCCCCCTACGAGCAGTACTTC | CASSQAAGSPYEQYF
. | TRBD2 | TRBJ2-7 | TRBV19 | TGTGCCAGTAGTATAGGGTCAAGCGGGGACCTTGCCTACGAGCAGTACTTC | CASSIGSSGDLAYEQYF
. | TRBD1 | TRBJ2-1 | TRBV18 | TGTGCCAGCTCACCACGGGACAGGGTCTACAATGAGCAGTTCTTC | CASSPRDRVYNEQFF
. | TRBD2 | TRBJ2-5 | TRBV5-6 | TGTGCCAGCAGTTACATGACTAGCGGGAGGCCCCAAGAGACCCAGTACTTC | CASSYMTSGRPQETQYF
. | . | TRBJ1-2 | TRBV6-5 | TGTGCCAGCAGTTACTCCGGGAGGGATAGCTACACCTTC | CASSYSGRDSYTF
once | TRBD1 | TRBJ1-5 | TRBV9 | TGTGCCAGCAGCGAGGGACAGGGGGCTTATAGCAATCAGCCCCAGCATTTT | CASSEGQGAYSNQPQHF
. | TRBD2 | TRBJ2-7 | TRBV5-6 | TGTGTTAGTTCTGGGGGGGAAGGTTACGAGCAGTACTTC | CVSSGGEGYEQYF
. | . | TRBJ1-3 | TRBV27 | TGTGCCAGCCGCAAGGGGGGTCCAGGAAACACCATATATTTT | CASRKGGPGNTIYF
. | TRBD2 | TRBJ2-7 | TRBV6-6 | TGTGCCAGCAGTCGACTAGCGGGAGCTTACGAGCAGTACTTC | CASSRLAGAYEQYF
. | TRBD2 | TRBJ2-1 | TRBV27 | TGTGCCAGCAGTTTAGGGGCGGGAGTGGGCCACAATGAGCAGTTCTTC | CASSLGAGVGHNEQFF
. | . | TRBJ1-2 | TRBV7-2 | TGTGCCCGTGGGGGAGGGGACGGAGGCTATGGCTACACCTTC | CARGGGDGGYGYTF
. | TRBD1 | TRBJ1-5 | TRBV6-7 | TGTGCCAGCAGTAAACGGACAGGGGGCGCCGGTGGCAATCAGCCCCAGCATTTT | CASSKRTGGAGGNQPQHF
. | . | TRBJ2-1 | TRBV28 | TGTGCCAGCAGTTTATGGTCTAGCGATAATGAGCAGTTCTTC | CASSLWSSDNEQFF
. | TRBD2 | TRBJ2-1 | TRBV4-1 | TGCGCCAGCAGCCAAGAGCCGGCTAGCGGGAGGAGGGATGAGCAGTTCTTC | CASSQEPASGRRDEQFF
. | . | TRBJ1-3 | TRBV29-1 | TGCAGCGCCCATCTTCAGAGCTCTGGAAACACCATATATTTT | CSAHLQSSGNTIYF
. | TRBD2 | TRBJ2-5 | TRBV6-5 | TGTGCCAGCAGTTACTCCGGACTAGCGGGAGGCGAGACCCAGTACTTC | CASSYSGLAGGETQYF
. | TRBD2 | TRBJ2-1 | TRBV4-1 | TGCGCCAGCAGCCAGCCCGGGACTACTTACAATGAGCAGTTCTTC | CASSQPGTTYNEQFF
. | . | TRBJ1-2 | TRBV10-3 | TGTGCCATCAACCCGGACGGCGGCTATGGCTACACCTTC | CAINPDGGYGYTF
. | . | TRBJ1-1 | TRBV28 | TGTGCCAGCGGGTGGTTTGTTGACACTGAAGCTTTCTTT | CASGWFVDTEAFF
. | . | TRBJ2-7 | TRBV27 | TGTGCCAGCCCCGGGGACGAGCAGTACTTC | CASPGDEQYF
. | TRBD1 | TRBJ1-2 | TRBV6-8 | TGTGCCAGCAGCCTACAGGGGGTTAACTATGGCTACACCTTC | CASSLQGVNYGYTF
. | . | TRBJ1-1 | TRBV28 | TGTGCCAGCAGTTTATCTCAGATCATGAACACTGAAGCTTTCTTT | CASSLSQIMNTEAFF
. | TRBD2 | TRBJ2-3 | TRBV5-6 | TGTGCCAGCATCATAGCGGGAAAGAACACAGATACGCAGTATTTT | CASIIAGKNTDTQYF
. | TRBD2 | TRBJ2-1 | TRBV6-6 | TGTGCCAGCGGAAACGGGAGGACTGAGCAGTTCTTC | CASGNGRTEQFF